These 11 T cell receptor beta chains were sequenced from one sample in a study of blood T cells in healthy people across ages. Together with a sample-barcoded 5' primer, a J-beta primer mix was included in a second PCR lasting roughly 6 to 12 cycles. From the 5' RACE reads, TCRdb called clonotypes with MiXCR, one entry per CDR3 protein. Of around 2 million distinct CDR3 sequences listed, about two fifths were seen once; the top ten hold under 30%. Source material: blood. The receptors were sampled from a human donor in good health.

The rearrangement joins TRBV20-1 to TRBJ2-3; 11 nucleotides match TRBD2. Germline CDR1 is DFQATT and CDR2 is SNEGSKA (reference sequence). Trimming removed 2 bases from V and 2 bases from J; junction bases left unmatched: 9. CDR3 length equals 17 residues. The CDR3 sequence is CSARRVAGGRYTDTQYF. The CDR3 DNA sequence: TGCAGTGCTAGACGGGTAGCGGGGGGGCGTTACACAGATACGCAGTATTTT.

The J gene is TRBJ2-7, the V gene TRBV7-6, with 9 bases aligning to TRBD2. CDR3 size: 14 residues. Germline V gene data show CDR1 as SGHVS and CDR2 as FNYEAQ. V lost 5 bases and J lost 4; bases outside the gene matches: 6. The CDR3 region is CASSTIAGAYEQYF. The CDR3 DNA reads TGTGCCAGCAGCACAATAGCGGGGGCGTACGAGCAGTACTTC. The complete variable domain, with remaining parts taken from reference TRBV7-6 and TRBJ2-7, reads GAGVSQSPRYKVTKRGQDVALRCDPISGHVSLYWYRQALGQGPEFLTYFNYEAQQDKSGLPNDRFSAERPEGSISTLTIQRTEQRDSAMYRCASSTIAGAYEQYFGPGTRLTVT.

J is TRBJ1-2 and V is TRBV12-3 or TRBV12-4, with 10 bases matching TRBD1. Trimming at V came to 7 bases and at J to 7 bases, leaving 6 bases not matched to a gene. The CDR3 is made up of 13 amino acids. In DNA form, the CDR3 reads TGTGCCAGCAAGGGGGACAGGGGAATTGGCTACACCTTC. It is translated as CASKGDRGIGYTF.

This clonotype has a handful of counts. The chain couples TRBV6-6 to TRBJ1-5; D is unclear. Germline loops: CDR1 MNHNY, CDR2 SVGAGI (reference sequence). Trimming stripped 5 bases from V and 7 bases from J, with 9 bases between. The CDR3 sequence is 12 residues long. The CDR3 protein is CASSRALQPQHF. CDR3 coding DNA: TGTGCCAGCAGTAGGGCTCTCCAGCCCCAGCATTTT.

CDR3 in DNA: TGTGCCAGCAGCTTAGGGGGGACAGGGACGGCTGGGCAGTACTTC. This encodes CASSLGGTGTAGQYF. This chain joins TRBV11-3 and TRBJ2-4; 9 bases are a match to TRBD1. The CDR3 is 15 residues long. The V segment lost 1 base and the J segment 13 bases; nucleotides outside the gene matches: 11. Germline lookup yields CDR1 SGHNT and CDR2 YENEEA.

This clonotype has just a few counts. CDR3 bases: TGCAGTGCTAGAGACAGTATGGCACAGGCCCTTTCCGTGAATTCACCCCTCCACTTT. Its translation is CSARDSMAQALSVNSPLHF. The chain joins TRBV20-1 to TRBJ1-6; TRBD1 might be the D (5 bases). The V end was cut by 0 bases, the J end by 7 bases, with 25 bases between. The CDR3 has 19 residues. The germline V gene has CDR1 DFQATT and CDR2 SNEGSKA (reference sequence).

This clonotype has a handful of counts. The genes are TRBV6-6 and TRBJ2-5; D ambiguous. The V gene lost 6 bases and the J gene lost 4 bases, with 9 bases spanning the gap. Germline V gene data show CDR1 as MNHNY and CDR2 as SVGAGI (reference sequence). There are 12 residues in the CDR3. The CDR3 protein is CASSIEGETQYF. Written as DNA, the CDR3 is TGTGCCAGCAGCATCGAAGGAGAGACCCAGTACTTC.

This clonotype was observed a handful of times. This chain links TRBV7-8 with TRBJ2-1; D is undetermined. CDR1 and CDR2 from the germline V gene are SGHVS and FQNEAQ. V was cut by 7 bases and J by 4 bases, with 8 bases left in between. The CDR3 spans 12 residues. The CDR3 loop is CASNEGYNEQFF. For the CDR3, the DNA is TGTGCCAGCAATGAAGGGTACAATGAGCAGTTCTTC.

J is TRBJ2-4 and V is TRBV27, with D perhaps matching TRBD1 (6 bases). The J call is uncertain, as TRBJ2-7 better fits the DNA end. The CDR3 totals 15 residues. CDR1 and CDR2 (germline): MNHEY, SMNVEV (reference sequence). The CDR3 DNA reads TGTGCCAGCAGTTTATACAGTACAGGGAGATACGAGCAGTACTTC. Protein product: CASSLYSTGRYEQYF.

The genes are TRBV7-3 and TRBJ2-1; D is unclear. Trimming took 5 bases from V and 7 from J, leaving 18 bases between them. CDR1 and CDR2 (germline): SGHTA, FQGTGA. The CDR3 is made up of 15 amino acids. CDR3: CASSANGYSRNEQFF. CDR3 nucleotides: TGTGCCAGCAGCGCAAATGGGTACTCCAGGAATGAGCAGTTCTTC.

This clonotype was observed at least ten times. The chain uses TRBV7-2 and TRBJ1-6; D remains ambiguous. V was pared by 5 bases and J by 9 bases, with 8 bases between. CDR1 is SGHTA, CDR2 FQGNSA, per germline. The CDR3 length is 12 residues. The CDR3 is CASSLGRSPLHF. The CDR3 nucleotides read TGTGCCAGCAGCCTTGGCCGTTCACCCCTCCACTTT.